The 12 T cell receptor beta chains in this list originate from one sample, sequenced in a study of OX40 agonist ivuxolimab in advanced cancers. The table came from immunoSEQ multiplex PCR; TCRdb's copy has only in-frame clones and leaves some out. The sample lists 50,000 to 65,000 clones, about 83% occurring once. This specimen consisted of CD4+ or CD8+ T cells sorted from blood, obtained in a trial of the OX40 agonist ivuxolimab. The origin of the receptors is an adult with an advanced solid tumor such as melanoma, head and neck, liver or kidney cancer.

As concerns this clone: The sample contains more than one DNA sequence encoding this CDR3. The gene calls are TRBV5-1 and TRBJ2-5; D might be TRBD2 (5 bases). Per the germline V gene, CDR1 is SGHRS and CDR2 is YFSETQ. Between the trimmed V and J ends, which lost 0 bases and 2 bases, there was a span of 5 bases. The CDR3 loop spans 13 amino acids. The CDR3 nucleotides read TGCGCCAGCAGCTTGGGCGGGCAAGAGACCCAGTACTTC. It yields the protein CASSLGGQETQYF.

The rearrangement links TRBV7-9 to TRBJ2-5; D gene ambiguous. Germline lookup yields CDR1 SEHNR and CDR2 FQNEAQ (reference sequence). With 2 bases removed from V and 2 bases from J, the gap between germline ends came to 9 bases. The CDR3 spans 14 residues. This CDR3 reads CASSLTSQQETQYF. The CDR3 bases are TGTGCCAGCAGCTTAACCTCACAGCAAGAGACCCAGTACTTC.

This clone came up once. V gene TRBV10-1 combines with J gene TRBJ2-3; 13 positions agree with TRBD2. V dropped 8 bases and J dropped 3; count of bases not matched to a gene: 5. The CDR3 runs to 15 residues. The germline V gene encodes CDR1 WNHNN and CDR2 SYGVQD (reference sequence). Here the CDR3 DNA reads TGCGCCAGCTCCCGACTAGCGGGGGGTACAGATACGCAGTATTTT. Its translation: CASSRLAGGTDTQYF.

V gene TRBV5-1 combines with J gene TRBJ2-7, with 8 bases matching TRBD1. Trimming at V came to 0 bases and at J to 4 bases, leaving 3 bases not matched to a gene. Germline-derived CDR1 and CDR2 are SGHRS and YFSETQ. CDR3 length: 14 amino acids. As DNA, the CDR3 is TGCGCCAGCAGCTTGGAAGGGACAGGATACGAGCAGTACTTC. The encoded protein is CASSLEGTGYEQYF. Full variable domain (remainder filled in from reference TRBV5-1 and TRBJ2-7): KAGVTQTPRYLIKTRGQQVTLSCSPISGHRSVSWYQQTPGQGLQFLFEYFSETQRNKGNFPGRFSGRQFSNSRSEMNVSTLELGDSALYLCASSLEGTGYEQYFGPGTRLTVT.

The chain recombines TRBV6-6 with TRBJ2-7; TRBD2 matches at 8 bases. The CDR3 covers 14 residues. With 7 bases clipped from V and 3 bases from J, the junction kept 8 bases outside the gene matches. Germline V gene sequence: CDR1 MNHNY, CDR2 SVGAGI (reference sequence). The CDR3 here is CASMVREGGYEQYF. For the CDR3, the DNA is TGTGCCAGCATGGTCCGGGAGGGCGGCTACGAGCAGTACTTC.

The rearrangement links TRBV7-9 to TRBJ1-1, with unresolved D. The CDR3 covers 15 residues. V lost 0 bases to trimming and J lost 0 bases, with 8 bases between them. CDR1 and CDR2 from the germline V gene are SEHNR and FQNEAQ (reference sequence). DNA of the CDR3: TGTGCCAGCAGCTTAGCCGGAGGAGTGAACACTGAAGCTTTCTTT. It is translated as CASSLAGGVNTEAFF.

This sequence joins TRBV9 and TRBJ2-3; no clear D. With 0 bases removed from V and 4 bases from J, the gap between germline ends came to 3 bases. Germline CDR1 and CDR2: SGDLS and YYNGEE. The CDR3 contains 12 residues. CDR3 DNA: TGTGCCAGCAGCGTAGTTTCAGATACGCAGTATTTT. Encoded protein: CASSVVSDTQYF.

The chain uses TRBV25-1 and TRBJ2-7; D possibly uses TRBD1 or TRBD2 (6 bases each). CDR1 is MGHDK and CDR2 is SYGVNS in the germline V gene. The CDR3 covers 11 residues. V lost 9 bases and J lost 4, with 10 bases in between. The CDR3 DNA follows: TGTGCCAGTACGGGGGCATACGAGCAGTACTTC. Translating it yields CASTGAYEQYF.

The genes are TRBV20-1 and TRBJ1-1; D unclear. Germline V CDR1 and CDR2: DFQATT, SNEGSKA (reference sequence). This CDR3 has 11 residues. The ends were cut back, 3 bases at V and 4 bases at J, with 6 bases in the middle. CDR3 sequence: CSARQATEAFF. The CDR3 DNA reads TGCAGTGCTAGGCAGGCCACTGAAGCTTTCTTT.

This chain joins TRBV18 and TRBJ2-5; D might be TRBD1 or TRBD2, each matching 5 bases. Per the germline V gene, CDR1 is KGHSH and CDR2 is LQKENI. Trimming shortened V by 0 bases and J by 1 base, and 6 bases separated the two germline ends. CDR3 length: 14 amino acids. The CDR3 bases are TGTGCCAGCTCACCACCCGGGGCCCAAGAGACCCAGTACTTC. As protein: CASSPPGAQETQYF.

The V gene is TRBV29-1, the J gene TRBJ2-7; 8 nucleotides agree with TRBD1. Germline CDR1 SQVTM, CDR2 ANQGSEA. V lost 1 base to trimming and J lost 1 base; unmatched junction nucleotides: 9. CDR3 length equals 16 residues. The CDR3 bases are TGCAGCGTTGAAGCCCCGGACAGGGCTTCGTCCTACGAGCAGTACTTC. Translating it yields CSVEAPDRASSYEQYF.

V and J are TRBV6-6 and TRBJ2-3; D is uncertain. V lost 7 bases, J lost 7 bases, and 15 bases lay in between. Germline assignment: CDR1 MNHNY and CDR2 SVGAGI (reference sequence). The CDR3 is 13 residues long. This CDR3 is CASKILGGYTQYF. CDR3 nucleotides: TGTGCCAGCAAAATCCTTGGTGGCTATACGCAGTATTTT.